This T cell receptor (beta chain) was identified during a study of blood T cell repertoires in COVID-19 (TCRdb year 2020). Regarding the study in general: Collaborator samples came from the United States, Italy and Spain and covered acute and convalescent phases of COVID-19. The material from the prospective study consisted of cDNA or gDNA derived from T cells, B-cell-depleted T cells, or PBMCs. Deeply sampled blood TCRbeta repertoires from subjects exposed to, actively infected with, or recovered from COVID-19 were included in the dataset. The repertoires were made available in a free public database intended to serve as a resource for research on the immune response to SARS-CoV-2. The samples were drawn from the first 160 participants of the ongoing ImmuneRACE study and from 950 to 1,500 subjects provided by 6 global collaborators. Sample metadata almost always included a de-identified subject ID, COVID-19 status, age in years and sex. Where HLA class I and class II types were available, the types were taken from metadata supplied by the sample provider, not from assay-based typing. Broad study findings and their caveats: How much clinical and demographic metadata was included differed by source and by participant, and the metadata was provided uncurated.

One collaborating source in Seattle enrolled patients during active infection and followed them longitudinally through the course of disease. Each collaborating institution followed its own protocols to collect whole blood in K2EDTA tubes. For TCRbeta analysis, collaborator samples were shipped as frozen whole blood, as isolated PBMCs, or as DNA extracted from either sample type. As regards this clone: What this receptor recognizes is not known. No much larger clone exists at a distance of one base, and base qualities are not known.

V drops 3 bases and J drops 2 bases, leaving 7 bases in between. The CDR1 and CDR2 encoded by the germline V gene are SGHAT and FQNNGV. Counted from cysteine to phenylalanine, this CDR3 has 13 amino acids. Of the read, only the CDR3 DNA is kept; its 39 bases are in frame from base 1. TCRbeta CDR3 regions were amplified from genomic DNA by means of the immunoSEQ Assay, a bias-controlled multiplex PCR. In the original analysis: Within the assay, amplification of reference gene primers was used to estimate how many nucleated cells each sample contained. Sequence reads were collapsed and filtered to measure the absolute abundance of every unique TCRbeta CDR3 rearrangement. Productive Simpson clonality was computed per sample as the square root of Simpson's diversity index over productive rearrangements. TCRdb limited this immuneACCESS table to in-frame rearrangements with V and J called. A share of clones is missing; checked studies link under half to unresolved V genes, and the rest is unexplained. D and trimming come from the DNA, and the V and J calls and clone size come from that table. The sample profile shows approximately 350,000 clones; more than 70% of them were found once. The top ten hold about 2.9% of the sample.

This TCR was recovered from a woman younger than 45 with COVID-19, enrolled during active disease. The chain uses TRBV11-2 and TRBJ2-5; D gene: possibly TRBD1, on 6 matching bases. The material sequenced was peripheral blood. The DNA reads TGTGCCAGCAGCTTCGGGACACAAGAGACCCAGTACTTC. This codes for CASSFGTQETQYF.